A single sample gave rise to the 26 T cell receptor beta chains below, sequenced in a study of Tregs in tolerant kidney transplant recipients. The protocol was immunoSEQ multiplex PCR, while the TCRdb copy is restricted to in-frame clones and leaves out a portion. The table has just over 30,000 clones, 82% seen once. These receptors are not linked to any known antigen. Sequencing used Tregs from blood cultured with allogeneic cells. These receptor sequences come from a human donor in good health.

The J gene is TRBJ1-3, the V gene TRBV6-6; D is undetermined. The CDR3 is made up of 13 amino acids. V shed 5 bases and J shed 10 bases, with 15 bases lying between them. Germline loops: CDR1 MNHNY, CDR2 SVGAGI (reference sequence). The CDR3 DNA sequence: TGTGCCAGCAGTCCGATGAGGGTCGCTACCATATATTTT. Protein sequence: CASSPMRVATIYF.

This chain uses TRBV5-1 with TRBJ2-1; D remains ambiguous. The CDR3 contains 15 residues. Germline V gives CDR1 SGHRS, CDR2 YFSETQ. V gave up 0 bases and J gave up 3 bases, with 10 bases separating them. CDR3 sequence (DNA): TGCGCCAGCAGCTTGGGGGCCCGGTTCTACAATGAGCAGTTCTTC. Translating gives CASSLGARFYNEQFF.

V is TRBV11-2 and J is TRBJ2-2, with D unclear. From germline, CDR1 is SGHAT and CDR2 FQNNGV. CDR3 length: 14 residues. V dropped 3 bases and J dropped 7 bases, with 12 bases sitting between them. For the CDR3, the DNA is TGTGCCAGCAGCTTTAGTTATTGGAGCGGGGAGCTGTTTTTT. Translation: CASSFSYWSGELFF. Combining the CDR3 with reference TRBV11-2 and TRBJ2-2 gives the whole variable domain EAGVAQSPRYKIIEKRQSVAFWCNPISGHATLYWYQQILGQGPKLLIQFQNNGVVDDSQLPKDRFSAERLKGVDSTLKIQPAKLEDSAVYLCASSFSYWSGELFFGEGSRLTVL.

The gene calls are TRBV7-2 and TRBJ1-5; D is unresolved. The CDR3 consists of 16 residues. In germline, CDR1 is SGHTA, CDR2 FQGNSA. Trimming took off 1 base at V and 0 bases at J, with 10 bases between the two ends. The CDR3 nucleotides read TGTGCCAGCAGCTTAGATGGGGAAGGTAGCAATCAGCCCCAGCATTTT. Translating gives CASSLDGEGSNQPQHF.

This sequence joins TRBV4-1 and TRBJ1-3, with 8 bases that match TRBD1. Looked up from germline, CDR1 is MGHRA and CDR2 is YSYEKL. This CDR3 region has 17 residues. With 10 bases clipped from V and 2 bases from J, the junction kept 16 bases outside the gene matches. CDR3 sequence: CATRPGQGRGPGNTIYF. Written as DNA, the CDR3 is TGCGCCACCCGACCCGGACAGGGTAGGGGCCCTGGAAACACCATATATTTT.

This CDR3 reads CASKGGSYNSPLHF. CDR3 sequence (DNA): TGTGCCAGCAAAGGAGGGAGCTATAATTCACCCCTCCACTTT. The gene calls are TRBV6-6 and TRBJ1-6; D not resolved. This CDR3 contains 14 residues. Germline V gene sequence: CDR1 MNHNY, CDR2 SVGAGI (reference sequence). V lost 7 bases and J lost 3, with 10 bases in between.

The chain links TRBV11-2 to TRBJ2-2; D unclear. V lost 1 base, J lost 6 bases, and 3 bases lay in between. Germline lookup yields CDR1 SGHAT and CDR2 FQNNGV. CDR3 length equals 12 residues. The CDR3 loop is CASSLVPGELFF. CDR3 nucleotides: TGTGCCAGCAGCTTAGTACCCGGGGAGCTGTTTTTT. Supplemented by reference TRBV11-2 and TRBJ2-2, the full variable domain reads EAGVAQSPRYKIIEKRQSVAFWCNPISGHATLYWYQQILGQGPKLLIQFQNNGVVDDSQLPKDRFSAERLKGVDSTLKIQPAKLEDSAVYLCASSLVPGELFFGEGSRLTVL.

The gene calls are TRBV6-1 and TRBJ2-7; D possibly corresponds to TRBD2 (5 bases). The CDR3 totals 13 residues. CDR1 and CDR2 (germline): MNHNS, SASEGT. V was pared by 8 bases and J by 3 bases, with 14 bases between. As DNA, the CDR3 is TGTGCCAGCCTCCTCCGGGGTGGCTACGAGCAGTACTTC. It codes for CASLLRGGYEQYF.

The chain combines TRBV2 with TRBJ2-7; D remains unclear. This CDR3 contains 10 residues. The germline V gene encodes CDR1 SNHLY and CDR2 FYNNEI. Trimming took 8 bases from V and 4 from J, leaving 6 bases between them. The CDR3, as DNA: TGTGCCAGCGGTCAGTACGAGCAGTACTTC. As protein: CASGQYEQYF.

CDR3 nucleotides: TGTGCCAGCAGCTTAAGTGAGGGAGGCTATGGCTACACCTTC. It codes for CASSLSEGGYGYTF. The genes are TRBV7-3 and TRBJ1-2; D remains ambiguous. Trimming pared 1 base from V and 4 bases from J, leaving 10 bases between. The CDR3 extends over 14 amino acids. Germline CDR1 and CDR2: SGHTA and FQGTGA.

This chain connects TRBV5-4 to TRBJ2-5, with a weak D call TRBD2 (6 bases). Germline CDR1 reads SGHNT; CDR2 reads YYREEE (reference sequence). The germline V and J ends were trimmed by 3 bases and 4 bases, with 13 bases remaining between them. This CDR3 is built from 14 residues. The CDR3 nucleotides read TGTGCCAGCAGCTGGGAGACTAGGTCAGAGACCCAGTACTTC. As protein: CASSWETRSETQYF.

The chain recombines TRBV30 with TRBJ2-7; the D gene is possibly TRBD1 (6 bases). The V and J ends lost 7 bases and 4 bases respectively, with 20 bases between them. This CDR3 comprises 14 residues. The germline gives CDR1 GTSNPN, CDR2 SVGIG (reference sequence). In DNA, the CDR3 is TGTGCCTCGGTCCCGAGGGGGTCTCGGTACGAGCAGTACTTC. Its translation is CASVPRGSRYEQYF.

This chain joins TRBV4-3 and TRBJ1-2, with 10 bases lining up with TRBD1. There are 16 residues in the CDR3. Germline-derived CDR1 and CDR2 are LGHNA and YSLEER. V trimming: 0 bases; J trimming: 7 bases; junction bases outside the gene matches: 8. DNA for the CDR3: TGCGCCAGCAGCCAAGAAGCCCAGGGGACAGGGGCTGGCTACACCTTC. Translating gives CASSQEAQGTGAGYTF.

The rearrangement links TRBV5-4 to TRBJ2-1; the match to TRBD1 covers 7 bases. The CDR3 loop spans 15 amino acids. The V and J ends lost 3 bases and 9 bases, in that order; junction bases with no gene match: 12. The germline V gene has CDR1 SGHNT and CDR2 YYREEE (reference sequence). CDR3 region: CASSSTIRQGGEQFF. In nucleotides, the CDR3 is TGTGCCAGCAGCTCGACTATTAGACAGGGTGGTGAGCAGTTCTTC. Full variable domain (remainder filled in from reference TRBV5-4 and TRBJ2-1): ETGVTQSPTHLIKTRGQQVTLRCSSQSGHNTVSWYQQALGQGPQFIFQYYREEENGRGNFPPRFSGLQFPNYSSELNVNALELDDSALYLCASSSTIRQGGEQFFGPGTRLTVL.

By sample share, this clone is medium-sized. The chain's CDR3 is CASSLVAGPADTQYF. In DNA, the CDR3 is TGTGCCAGCAGCTTAGTTGCGGGACCGGCAGATACGCAGTATTTT. The chain links TRBV7-2 to TRBJ2-3; tentatively, D is TRBD2 (6 bases). The CDR3 sequence is 15 residues long. Trimming cost V 1 base and J 4 bases, with 12 bases left between them. Germline CDR1 reads SGHTA; CDR2 reads FQGNSA.

The V and J genes are TRBV9 and TRBJ1-2, with a weak D call TRBD1 (6 bases). V was shortened by 0 bases and J by 2 bases, with 14 bases between the two germline ends. CDR1 SGDLS and CDR2 YYNGEE come from the germline V gene. CDR3 length: 16 amino acids. CDR3 amino acids: CASSVGTGRENYGYTF. The CDR3 DNA reads TGTGCCAGCAGCGTAGGAACAGGGAGGGAGAACTATGGCTACACCTTC.

This clone occurred a few times. The chain employs TRBV6-6 and TRBJ1-1; 7 positions match TRBD1. Germline V gene sequence: CDR1 MNHNY, CDR2 SVGAGI (reference sequence). The ends lost 4 bases at V and 9 bases at J; junction bases unmatched: 8. The CDR3 runs 13 residues. The CDR3 region has the DNA TGTGCCAGCAGTTCCCTGACAGGGCGGAAAGCTTTCTTT. Protein product: CASSSLTGRKAFF.

This chain connects TRBV18 to TRBJ2-5, with 9 bases aligning to TRBD2. This CDR3 has 14 residues. The germline CDR1 and CDR2 sequences are KGHSH and LQKENI. The ends lost 10 bases at V and 4 bases at J; junction bases unmatched: 10. Here the CDR3 reads CATTRGLAGETQYF. The CDR3 DNA is TGTGCCACCACCCGGGGACTAGCAGGAGAGACCCAGTACTTC.

The rearrangement joins TRBV5-1 to TRBJ2-3, with 11 bases fitting TRBD2. V dropped 3 bases and J dropped 1; count of bases not matched to a gene: 10. Germline V gene lookup returns CDR1 SGHRS and CDR2 YFSETQ. The CDR3 extends over 18 amino acids. CDR3 bases: TGCGCCAGCAGCTGGATGGCTAGCGGGGGGCGGGGCACAGATACGCAGTATTTT. Translation gives CASSWMASGGRGTDTQYF.

The V gene is TRBV30, the J gene TRBJ1-2; 8 positions agree with TRBD1. The CDR3 contains 15 residues. V was pared by 0 bases and J by 3 bases, with 6 bases of the junction left unmatched. The germline gives CDR1 GTSNPN, CDR2 SVGIG (reference sequence). In nucleotides, the CDR3 is TGTGCCTGGAGTGTAGACAGGGGTGTGGACTATGGCTACACCTTC. Its translation: CAWSVDRGVDYGYTF.

This clone has a single count. This chain joins TRBV7-2 and TRBJ2-4, with D perhaps TRBD1 (7 bases). Germline V CDR1 and CDR2: SGHTA, FQGNSA. Trimming shortened V by 0 bases and J by 1 base, and 16 bases separated the two germline ends. This CDR3 spans 18 amino acids. CDR3 amino acids: CASSLAQGGQLAKNIQYF. The CDR3 bases are TGTGCCAGCAGCTTAGCGCAGGGGGGACAGTTGGCCAAAAACATTCAGTACTTC.

This chain joins TRBV18 and TRBJ2-3; tentatively, D is TRBD2 (5 bases). The V gene's germline CDR1 is KGHSH and CDR2 LQKENI. Trimming took 0 bases from V and 2 from J, leaving 12 bases between them. The CDR3 covers 16 residues. The CDR3, as DNA: TGTGCCAGCTCACCACCTTCTAGAGGGTTCACAGATACGCAGTATTTT. Translation: CASSPPSRGFTDTQYF.

By sample share, this clone is medium-sized. CDR3 protein: CASSQDSKGRNTEAFF. The CDR3 DNA is TGTGCCAGCAGCCAAGATTCTAAAGGACGGAACACTGAAGCTTTCTTT. V and J are TRBV4-2 and TRBJ1-1; D is unclear. Trimming removed 0 bases at V and 1 base at J, with 12 bases between. CDR3 length equals 16 residues. Germline values: CDR1 LGHNA, CDR2 YNFKEQ.

The chain has TRBV15 and TRBJ1-4; the D is unclear. The germline gives CDR1 LNHNV, CDR2 YYDKDF (reference sequence). Trimming removed 2 bases at V and 4 bases at J, with 8 bases between. There are 14 residues in the CDR3. CDR3 protein: CATSRPGFNEKLFF. In nucleotides, the CDR3 is TGTGCCACCAGCAGACCAGGATTTAATGAAAAACTGTTTTTT.

This chain links TRBV7-2 with TRBJ1-1; D gene ambiguous. Trimming left V 1 base short and J 8 bases short, with 11 bases between. The germline V gene encodes CDR1 SGHTA and CDR2 FQGNSA. This CDR3 region has 13 residues. This CDR3 is CASSLEVGREAFF. CDR3 coding DNA: TGTGCCAGCAGCTTAGAGGTGGGTAGAGAAGCTTTCTTT.

Only a few counts were recorded for this clone. The rearrangement links TRBV7-3 to TRBJ1-6, with D unclear. Trimming shortened V by 2 bases and J by 12 bases, and 11 bases separated the two germline ends. CDR1 and CDR2 from the germline V gene are SGHTA and FQGTGA. The CDR3 loop spans 13 amino acids. CDR3 region: CASSLESWGPLHF. CDR3 sequence (DNA): TGTGCCAGCAGCTTAGAGTCCTGGGGACCCCTCCACTTT. Supplemented by reference TRBV7-3 and TRBJ1-6, the full variable domain reads GAGVSQTPSNKVTEKGKYVELRCDPISGHTALYWYRQSLGQGPEFLIYFQGTGAADDSGLPNDRFFAVRPEGSVSTLKIQRTERGDSAVYLCASSLESWGPLHFGNGTRLTVT.